This TCR beta chain is from a study of response to subunit inactivated influenza vaccine (dated by TCRdb to 2016 to 2019). In the study overall: To follow how T cells responded to a trivalent subunit inactivated influenza vaccine, the researchers relied on deep quantitative profiling of the T cell receptor repertoire.

Libraries came from RT-PCR. Sequencing used an Illumina HiSeq 2500. Using fastp trimming at Q25 and MiXCR clonotype assembly, TCRdb reanalyzed the public sequencing data and kept in-frame beta chains. Duplicate CDR3 protein sequences are folded into a single record with the most common DNA and genes. In this sample the table shows 860,000 or so distinct CDR3 sequences, 21% of which occur a single time. Approximately 10% of the sample is taken by the ten largest. CDR1 ENHRY and CDR2 SYGVKD are derived from the germline V gene. Clipping removes 2 bases from V and 2 bases from J, with 14 as the unmatched junction base count. The CDR3 holds 20 amino acids from the cysteine to the phenylalanine. The entry retains the CDR3 DNA only, 60 bases that are in frame from base 1. This clonotype was counted only a few times. Its antigen is not yet known. No base-level quality is on record; no much larger clone is a single base apart.

Overall study results and their limits: It was suggested by the authors that each seasonal influenza vaccination may recruit only a limited number of new T cells.

The TCR comes from a man aged 45-60 years who received an inactivated influenza vaccine. Donor details come from another sample of the same person, matched by shared clones. The chain employs TRBV10-3 and TRBJ1-5, with TRBD1 matching 11 junction bases. Sequenced material: PBMCs from blood, taken approximately 5 days after vaccination. The CDR3 in this case is CAISETIPGQGVVGNQPQHF. Read as DNA, the sequence is TGTGCCATCAGTGAGACCATCCCGGGACAGGGGGTTGTCGGCAATCAGCCCCAGCATTTT.